A selection of T cell receptor beta chains follows, all from one sample in a study of beta chain features in type 1 diabetes. Generated by immunoSEQ multiplex PCR, the TCRdb table keeps only in-frame clones and is missing some. This sample carries hundreds of thousands of clones, around 13% of them seen once, and the ten largest clones take less than 0.02%. The material sequenced was naive CD4+ T cells from blood. These receptors originate from a man younger than 35 in good health. The conserved cysteine and the conserved F or W are not part of the CDR3 here. The order of the fields is V gene, J gene, CDR3 protein.

V gene: TRBV18; J gene: TRBJ1-4; CDR3 protein: ASSRRVNEKLF
V gene: TRBV6-4; J gene: TRBJ1-1; CDR3 protein: ASSDSRAF
V gene: TRBV28; J gene: TRBJ1-5; CDR3 protein: AAGGYSNQPQH
V gene: TRBV9; J gene: TRBJ2-1; CDR3 protein: ASSGSPNNEQF
V gene: TRBV7-2; J gene: TRBJ2-5; CDR3 protein: ASSLRRGGVIRETQY
V gene: TRBV7-2; J gene: TRBJ2-1; CDR3 protein: ASSFRDLDNEQF
V gene: TRBV9; J gene: TRBJ2-2; CDR3 protein: ASSPGGFTGELF
V gene: TRBV6-5; J gene: TRBJ1-1; CDR3 protein: ASSYARRDTEAF
V gene: TRBV7-2; J gene: TRBJ2-1; CDR3 protein: ASSERGLHEQF
V gene: TRBV30; J gene: TRBJ1-3; CDR3 protein: AWSISLGNTIY
V gene: TRBV9; J gene: TRBJ2-1; CDR3 protein: ASSVAEPGTGPYNEQF
V gene: TRBV18; J gene: TRBJ1-1; CDR3 protein: ASSFQPGQYTEAF
V gene: TRBV5-6; J gene: TRBJ2-5; CDR3 protein: ASGWGGGQETQY
V gene: TRBV5-1; J gene: TRBJ1-5; CDR3 protein: ASSLGSGNQPQH
V gene: TRBV10-3; J gene: TRBJ2-7; CDR3 protein: AISESSGRIYEQY
V gene: TRBV28; J gene: TRBJ2-7; CDR3 protein: ASRVSGRDHEQY